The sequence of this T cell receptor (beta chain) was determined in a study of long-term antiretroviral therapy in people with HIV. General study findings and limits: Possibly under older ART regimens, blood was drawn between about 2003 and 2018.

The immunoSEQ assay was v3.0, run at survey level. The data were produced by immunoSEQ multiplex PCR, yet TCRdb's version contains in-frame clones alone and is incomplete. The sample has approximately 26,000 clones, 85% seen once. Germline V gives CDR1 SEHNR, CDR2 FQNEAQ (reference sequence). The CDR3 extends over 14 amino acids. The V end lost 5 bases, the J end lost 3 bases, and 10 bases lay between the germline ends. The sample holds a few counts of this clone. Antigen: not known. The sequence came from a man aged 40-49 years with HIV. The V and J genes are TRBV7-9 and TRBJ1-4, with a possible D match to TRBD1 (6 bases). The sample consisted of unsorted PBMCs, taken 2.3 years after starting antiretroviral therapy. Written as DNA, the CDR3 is TGTGCCAGCAGCGAACAGGGTGCTAATGAAAAACTGTTTTTT. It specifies CASSEQGANEKLFF.